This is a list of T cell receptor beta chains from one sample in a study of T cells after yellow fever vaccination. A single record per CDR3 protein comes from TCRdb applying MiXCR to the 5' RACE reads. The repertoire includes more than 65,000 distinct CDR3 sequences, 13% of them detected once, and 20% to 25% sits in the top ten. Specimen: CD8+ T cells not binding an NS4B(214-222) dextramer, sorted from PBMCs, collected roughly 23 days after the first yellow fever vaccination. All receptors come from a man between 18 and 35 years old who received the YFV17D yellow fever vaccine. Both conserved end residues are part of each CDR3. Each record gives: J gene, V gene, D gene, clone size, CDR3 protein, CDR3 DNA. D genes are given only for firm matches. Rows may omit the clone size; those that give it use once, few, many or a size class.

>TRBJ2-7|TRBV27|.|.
CASSLFGKVYEQYF
TGTGCCAGCAGTTTATTCGGGAAAGTTTACGAGCAGTACTTC
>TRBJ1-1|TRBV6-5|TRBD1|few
CASSYRDRVDTEAFF
TGTGCCAGCAGTTACAGGGACAGGGTGGACACTGAAGCTTTCTTT
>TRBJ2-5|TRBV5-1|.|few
CASSLTPALGETQYF
TGCGCCAGCAGCTTGACCCCCGCGTTGGGAGAGACCCAGTACTTC
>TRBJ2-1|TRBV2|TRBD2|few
CASNGLAGSLSNEQFF
TGTGCCAGCAACGGACTAGCGGGGAGCCTAAGCAATGAGCAGTTCTTC
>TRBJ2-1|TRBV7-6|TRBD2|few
CASSSGTSSYNEQFF
TGTGCCAGCAGTTCCGGGACTAGCTCCTACAATGAGCAGTTCTTC
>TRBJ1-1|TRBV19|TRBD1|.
CASRQGNMNTEAFF
TGTGCCAGTCGACAGGGGAATATGAACACTGAAGCTTTCTTT
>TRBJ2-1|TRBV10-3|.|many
CAISEYKGGRSSYNEQFF
TGTGCCATCAGTGAGTACAAGGGTGGAAGGAGCTCCTACAATGAGCAGTTCTTC
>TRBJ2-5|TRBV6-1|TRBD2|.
CASSRVGLGETQYF
TGTGCCAGCAGTCGGGTGGGACTAGGAGAGACCCAGTACTTC
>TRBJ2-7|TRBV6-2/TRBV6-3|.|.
CASSYWGASYEQYF
TGTGCCAGCAGTTATTGGGGCGCATCCTACGAGCAGTACTTC
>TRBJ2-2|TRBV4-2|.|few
CASSRTDETGELFF
TGTGCCAGCAGCCGAACGGACGAGACCGGGGAGCTGTTTTTT
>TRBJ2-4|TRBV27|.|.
CASSYRVGNIQYF
TGTGCCAGCAGTTACAGGGTCGGAAACATTCAGTACTTC
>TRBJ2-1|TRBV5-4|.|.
CASSLAQDEQFF
TGTGCCAGCAGCTTGGCCCAGGATGAGCAGTTCTTC
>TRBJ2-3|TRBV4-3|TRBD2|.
CASSQDGTSSLDTQYF
TGCGCCAGCAGCCAAGATGGGACTAGCTCCTTAGATACGCAGTATTTT
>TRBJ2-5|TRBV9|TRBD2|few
CASSATLAEETQYF
TGTGCCAGCAGCGCGACACTAGCGGAAGAGACCCAGTACTTC
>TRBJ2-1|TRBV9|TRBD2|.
CASSPLLAGAGEQFF
TGTGCCAGCAGCCCCTTACTAGCGGGGGCGGGGGAGCAGTTCTTC
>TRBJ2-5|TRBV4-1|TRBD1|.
CASSQFGRQGVETQYF
TGCGCCAGCAGCCAATTCGGTAGACAGGGGGTAGAGACCCAGTACTTC
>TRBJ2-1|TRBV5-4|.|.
CASSLSRAEQFF
TGTGCCAGCAGCTTGAGTAGAGCTGAGCAGTTCTTC
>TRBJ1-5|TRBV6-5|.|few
CASSYSKDNQPQHF
TGTGCCAGCAGTTACTCGAAGGATAATCAGCCCCAGCATTTT
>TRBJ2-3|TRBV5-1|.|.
CASSSRLADTQYF
TGCGCCAGCAGTTCTCGACTAGCAGATACGCAGTATTTT
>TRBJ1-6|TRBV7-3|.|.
CASSLIGNSPLHF
TGTGCCAGCAGCTTAATTGGCAATTCACCCCTCCACTTT
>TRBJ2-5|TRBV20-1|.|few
CSVNGEPGETQYF
TGCAGTGTGAATGGAGAACCGGGGGAGACCCAGTACTTC
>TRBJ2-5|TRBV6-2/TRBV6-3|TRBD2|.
CASSYIAGLADPGLGTQYF
TGTGCCAGCAGTTACATCGCGGGACTAGCGGATCCCGGGTTGGGGACCCAGTACTTC